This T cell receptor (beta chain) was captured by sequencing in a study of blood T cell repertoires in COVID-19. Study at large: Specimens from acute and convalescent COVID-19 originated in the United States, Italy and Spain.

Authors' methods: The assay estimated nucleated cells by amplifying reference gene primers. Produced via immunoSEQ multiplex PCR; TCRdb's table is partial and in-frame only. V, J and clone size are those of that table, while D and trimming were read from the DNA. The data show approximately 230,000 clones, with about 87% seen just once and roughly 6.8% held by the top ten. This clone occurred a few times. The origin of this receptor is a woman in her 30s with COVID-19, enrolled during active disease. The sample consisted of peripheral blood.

CDR3 in amino acids: CASREQETQYF. CDR3 sequence (DNA): TGTGCCAGCAGGGAACAGGAGACCCAGTACTTC. J is TRBJ2-5 and V is TRBV2, with unresolved D. Trimming stripped 6 bases from V and 5 bases from J, with 7 bases between. There are 11 residues in the CDR3. Germline assignment: CDR1 SNHLY and CDR2 FYNNEI.